The clone carrying this T cell receptor (beta chain) has only a few counts. The antigen is undetermined. The CDR3 has 14 residues. The junction had 4 bases not matched to a gene; V was cut back by 5 bases and J by 3 bases. Germline V lookup: CDR1 SGHRS, CDR2 YFSETQ. The data stem from a study of beta chain features in type 1 diabetes. Study-level findings and limits: In every one of the four CD4+ subsets, TCRB CDR3s were moderately but significantly shorter in Type 1 diabetes patients. There were fewer insertions and more deletions at the VDJ junctions of type 1 diabetes patients.

As every portion of the isolated RNA was reverse transcribed, the sequencing read expressed TCRB transcripts. Profiling relied on immunoSEQ multiplex PCR, and the TCRdb table lists in-frame clones only, not all of them. The sample consists of around 650,000 clones, roughly 12% of them appearing once. Input material: naive CD4+ T cells from blood. The chain carries TRBV5-1 and TRBJ2-1; 8 bases align to TRBD2. The clonotype originates from a young man with type 1 diabetes. The CDR3 is CASRGSGGYNEQFF. The CDR3 DNA is TGCGCCAGCAGGGGCAGCGGGGGCTACAATGAGCAGTTCTTC.